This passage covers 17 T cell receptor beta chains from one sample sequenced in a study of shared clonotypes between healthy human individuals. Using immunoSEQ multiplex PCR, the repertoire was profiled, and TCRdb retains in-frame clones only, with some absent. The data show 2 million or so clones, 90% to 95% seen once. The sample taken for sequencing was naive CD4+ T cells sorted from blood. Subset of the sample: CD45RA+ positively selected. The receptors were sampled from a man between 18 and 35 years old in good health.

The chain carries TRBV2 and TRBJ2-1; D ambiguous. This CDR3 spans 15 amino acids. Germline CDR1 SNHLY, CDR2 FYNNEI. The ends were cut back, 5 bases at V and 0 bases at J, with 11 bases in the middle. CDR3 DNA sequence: TGTGCCAGCAGTCAGGCCAGGAGCTCCTACAATGAGCAGTTCTTC. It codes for CASSQARSSYNEQFF. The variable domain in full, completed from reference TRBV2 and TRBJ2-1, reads EPEVTQTPSHQVTQMGQEVILRCVPISNHLYFYWYRQILGQKVEFLVSFYNNEISEKSEIFDDQFSVERPDGSNFTLKIRSTKLEDSAMYFCASSQARSSYNEQFFGPGTRLTVL.

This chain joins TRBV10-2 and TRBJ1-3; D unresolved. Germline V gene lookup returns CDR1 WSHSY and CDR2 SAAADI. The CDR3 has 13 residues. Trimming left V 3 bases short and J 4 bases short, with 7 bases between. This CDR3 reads CASSDYGGNTIYF. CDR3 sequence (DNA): TGCGCCAGCAGTGATTACGGAGGAAACACCATATATTTT.

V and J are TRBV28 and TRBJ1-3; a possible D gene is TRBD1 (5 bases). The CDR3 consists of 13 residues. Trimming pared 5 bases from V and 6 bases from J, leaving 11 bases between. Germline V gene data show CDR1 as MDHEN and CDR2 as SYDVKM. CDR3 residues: CASSPPGENTIYF. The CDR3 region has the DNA TGTGCCAGCAGTCCCCCGGGGGAAAACACCATATATTTT.

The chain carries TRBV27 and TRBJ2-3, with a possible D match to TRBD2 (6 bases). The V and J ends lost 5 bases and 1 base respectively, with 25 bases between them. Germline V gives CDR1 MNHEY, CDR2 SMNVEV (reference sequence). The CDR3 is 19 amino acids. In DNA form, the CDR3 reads TGTGCCAGCAGTCCACCCCCCCGACCTAGCGACTCGGGCACAGATACGCAGTATTTT. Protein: CASSPPPRPSDSGTDTQYF.

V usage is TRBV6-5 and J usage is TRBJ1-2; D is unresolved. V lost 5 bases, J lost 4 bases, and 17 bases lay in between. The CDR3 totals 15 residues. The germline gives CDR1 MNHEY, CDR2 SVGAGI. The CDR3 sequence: CASSGDNGISYGYTF. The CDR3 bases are TGTGCCAGCAGTGGCGACAATGGGATATCCTATGGCTACACCTTC.

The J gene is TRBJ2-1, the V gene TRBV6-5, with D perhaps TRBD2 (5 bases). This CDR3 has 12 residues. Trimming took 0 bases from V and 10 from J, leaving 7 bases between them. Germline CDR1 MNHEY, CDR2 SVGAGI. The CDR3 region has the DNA TGTGCCAGCAGTTACTCGGGGAGCGAGCAGTTCTTC. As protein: CASSYSGSEQFF.

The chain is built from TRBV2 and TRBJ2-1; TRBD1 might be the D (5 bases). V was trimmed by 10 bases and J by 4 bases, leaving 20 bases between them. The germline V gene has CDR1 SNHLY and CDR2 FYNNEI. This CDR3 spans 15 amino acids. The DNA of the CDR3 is TGTGCCATCAGGGTTAGAAGCGAAACTTACAATGAGCAGTTCTTC. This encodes CAIRVRSETYNEQFF.

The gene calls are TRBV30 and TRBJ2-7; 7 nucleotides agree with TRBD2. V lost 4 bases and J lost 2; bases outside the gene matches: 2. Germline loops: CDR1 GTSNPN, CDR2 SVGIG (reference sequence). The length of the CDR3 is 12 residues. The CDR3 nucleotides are TGTGCCTGGAATGGGGGGGCCTACGAGCAGTACTTC. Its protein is CAWNGGAYEQYF.

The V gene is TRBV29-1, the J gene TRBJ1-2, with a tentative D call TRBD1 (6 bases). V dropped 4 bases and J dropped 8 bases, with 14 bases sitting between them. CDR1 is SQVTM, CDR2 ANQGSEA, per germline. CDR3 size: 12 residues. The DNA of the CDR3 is TGCAGCGTTGCGAGGGGGGCCGAGGGCTACACCTTC. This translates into CSVARGAEGYTF.

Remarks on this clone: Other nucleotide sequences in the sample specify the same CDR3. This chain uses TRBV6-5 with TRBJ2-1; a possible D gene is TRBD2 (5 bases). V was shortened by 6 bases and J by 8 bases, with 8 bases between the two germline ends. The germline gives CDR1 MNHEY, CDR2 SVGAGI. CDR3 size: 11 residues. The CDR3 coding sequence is TGTGCCAGCAGACGGGGAGATGAGCAGTTCTTC. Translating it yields CASRRGDEQFF.

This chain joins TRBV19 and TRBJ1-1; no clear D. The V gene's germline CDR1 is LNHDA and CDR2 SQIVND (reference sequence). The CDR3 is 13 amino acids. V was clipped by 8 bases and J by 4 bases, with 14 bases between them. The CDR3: CASRVDAATEAFF. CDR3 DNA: TGTGCCAGTCGTGTGGATGCGGCCACTGAAGCTTTCTTT.

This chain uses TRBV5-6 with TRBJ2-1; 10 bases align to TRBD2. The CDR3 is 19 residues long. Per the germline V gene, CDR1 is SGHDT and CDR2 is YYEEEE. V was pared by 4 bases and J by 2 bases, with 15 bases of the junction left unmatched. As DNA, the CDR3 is TGTGCCAGCAGCCCCTCCGGGACTAGCGTCCCGCGTCCCTACAATGAGCAGTTCTTC. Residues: CASSPSGTSVPRPYNEQFF.

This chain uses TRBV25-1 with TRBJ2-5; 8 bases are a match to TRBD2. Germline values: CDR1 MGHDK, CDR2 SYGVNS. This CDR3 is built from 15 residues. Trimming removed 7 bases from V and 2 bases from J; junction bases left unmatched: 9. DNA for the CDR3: TGTGCCAGCATTCCGGGGGAGCGGGAGCAAGAGACCCAGTACTTC. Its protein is CASIPGEREQETQYF.

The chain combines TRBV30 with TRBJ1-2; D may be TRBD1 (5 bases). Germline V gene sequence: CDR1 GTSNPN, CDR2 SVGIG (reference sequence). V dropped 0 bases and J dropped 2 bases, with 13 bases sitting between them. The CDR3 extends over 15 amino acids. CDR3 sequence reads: CAWSVGQGGNYGYTF. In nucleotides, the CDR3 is TGTGCCTGGAGTGTCGGGCAGGGAGGCAACTATGGCTACACCTTC.

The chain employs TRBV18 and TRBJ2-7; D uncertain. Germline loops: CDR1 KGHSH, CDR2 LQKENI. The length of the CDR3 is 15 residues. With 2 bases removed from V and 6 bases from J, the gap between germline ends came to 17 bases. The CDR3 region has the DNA TGTGCCAGCTCACCAGGCGTCAATGTCCCCTCCGAGCAGTACTTC. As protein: CASSPGVNVPSEQYF.

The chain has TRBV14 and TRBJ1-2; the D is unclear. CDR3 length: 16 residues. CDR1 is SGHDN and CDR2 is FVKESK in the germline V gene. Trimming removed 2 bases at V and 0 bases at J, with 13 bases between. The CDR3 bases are TGTGCCAGCAGCCAAACCCCGGACCGACCTAACTATGGCTACACCTTC. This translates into CASSQTPDRPNYGYTF.

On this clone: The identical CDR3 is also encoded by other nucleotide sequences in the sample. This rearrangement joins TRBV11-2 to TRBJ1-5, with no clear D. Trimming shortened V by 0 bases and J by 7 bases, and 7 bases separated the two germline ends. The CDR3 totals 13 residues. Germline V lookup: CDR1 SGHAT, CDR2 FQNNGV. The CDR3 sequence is CASSLDLRQPQHF. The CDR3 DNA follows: TGTGCCAGCAGCTTAGACCTGAGGCAGCCCCAGCATTTT.